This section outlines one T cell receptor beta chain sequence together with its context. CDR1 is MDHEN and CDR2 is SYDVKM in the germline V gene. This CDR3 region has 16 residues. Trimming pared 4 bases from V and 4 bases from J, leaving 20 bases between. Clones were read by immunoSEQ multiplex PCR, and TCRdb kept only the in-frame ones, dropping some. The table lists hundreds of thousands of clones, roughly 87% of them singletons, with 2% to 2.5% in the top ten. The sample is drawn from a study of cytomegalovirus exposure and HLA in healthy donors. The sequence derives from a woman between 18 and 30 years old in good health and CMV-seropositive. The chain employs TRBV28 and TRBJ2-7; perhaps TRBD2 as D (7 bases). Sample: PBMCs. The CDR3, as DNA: TGTGCCAGCAGTTCTGGGGGGGCCCCCTCGGGTTACGAGCAGTACTTC. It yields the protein CASSSGGAPSGYEQYF. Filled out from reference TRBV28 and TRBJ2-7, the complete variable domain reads DVKVTQSSRYLVKRTGEKVFLECVQDMDHENMFWYRQDPGLGLRLIYFSYDVKMKEKGDIPEGYSVSREKKERFSLILESASTNQTSMYLCASSSGGAPSGYEQYFGPGTRLTVT.